The clone carrying this T cell receptor beta chain was found a few times. Its antigen is unknown. The sample is drawn from a study of beta chain features in type 1 diabetes. Whole-study context: Taken together, all samples contributed nearly 110 million examined sorted cells. Findings of the study overall: TCRB CDR3s from Type 1 diabetes patients were moderately but significantly shorter in all four CD4+ subsets.

Trimming shortened V by 3 bases and J by 7 bases, and 12 bases separated the two germline ends. This CDR3 contains 13 residues. The germline CDR1 and CDR2 sequences are SGHAT and FQNNGV. Isolated RNA was reverse transcribed in full, so expressed TCRB transcripts were sequenced. Produced via immunoSEQ multiplex PCR; TCRdb's table is partial and in-frame only. The sample lists about 150,000 clones, approximately 10% occurring once. The chain links TRBV11-2 to TRBJ2-5; D may be TRBD1 (5 bases). The sample was central memory CD4+ T cells from blood. The receptor comes from a man aged 25 to 40 with type 1 diabetes. The CDR3 loop reads CASSFGAPGTQYF. Here the CDR3 DNA reads TGTGCCAGCAGCTTTGGGGCGCCGGGGACCCAGTACTTC. Filled out from reference TRBV11-2 and TRBJ2-5, the complete variable domain reads EAGVAQSPRYKIIEKRQSVAFWCNPISGHATLYWYQQILGQGPKLLIQFQNNGVVDDSQLPKDRFSAERLKGVDSTLKIQPAKLEDSAVYLCASSFGAPGTQYFGPGTRLLVL.